What follows describes a single TCR beta chain. Its target is unknown. Germline lookup yields CDR1 MDHEN and CDR2 SYDVKM. There are 15 residues in the CDR3. Trimming took 3 bases from V and 2 from J; bases not matched to a gene: 2. The record originates from a study of shared clonotypes between healthy human individuals. Notes on the study in general: A small donor pool kept down the genetic and exposure-history diversity that was represented.

Terminally differentiated effector memory CD45RA+ cells were excluded by CCR7 positive selection of CD45RO-negative cells. Libraries were prepared by immunoSEQ multiplex PCR; TCRdb keeps only in-frame clonotypes and omits some of them. The sample contains about 820,000 clones, 80% to 95% of which appear only once. The V call is TRBV28, the J call TRBJ2-4; 9 bases agree with TRBD1. This receptor was taken from a man between 25 and 39 years old in good health. Material: naive CD8+ T cells sorted from blood. The CDR3: CASSLGTGPKNIQYF. The DNA for the CDR3 is TGTGCCAGCAGTTTGGGGACAGGGCCCAAAAACATTCAGTACTTC.